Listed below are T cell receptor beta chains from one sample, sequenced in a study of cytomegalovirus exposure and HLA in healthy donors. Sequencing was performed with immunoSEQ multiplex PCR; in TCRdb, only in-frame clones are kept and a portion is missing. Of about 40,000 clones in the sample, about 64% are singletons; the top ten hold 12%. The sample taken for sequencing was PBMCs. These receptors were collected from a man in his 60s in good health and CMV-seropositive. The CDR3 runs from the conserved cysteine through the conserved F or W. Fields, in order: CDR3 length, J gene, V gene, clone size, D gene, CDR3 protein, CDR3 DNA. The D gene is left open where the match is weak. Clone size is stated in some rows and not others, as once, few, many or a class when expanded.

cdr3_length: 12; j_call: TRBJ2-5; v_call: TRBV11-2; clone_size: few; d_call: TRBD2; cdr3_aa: CASRPGGETQYF; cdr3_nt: TGTGCCAGCAGGCCGGGGGGGGAGACCCAGTACTTC
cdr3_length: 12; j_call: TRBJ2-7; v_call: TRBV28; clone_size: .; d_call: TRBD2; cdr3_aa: CASSRRFREGYF; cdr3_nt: TGTGCCAGCAGTCGAAGGTTTCGGGAGGGGTACTTC
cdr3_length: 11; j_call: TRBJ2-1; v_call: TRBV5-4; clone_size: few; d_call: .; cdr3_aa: CASSFNNEQFF; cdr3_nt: TGTGCCAGCAGTTTTAACAATGAGCAGTTCTTC
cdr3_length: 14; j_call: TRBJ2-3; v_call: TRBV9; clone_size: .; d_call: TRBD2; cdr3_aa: CASSATSGINTQYF; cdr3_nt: TGTGCCAGCAGCGCCACTAGCGGGATAAATACGCAGTATTTT
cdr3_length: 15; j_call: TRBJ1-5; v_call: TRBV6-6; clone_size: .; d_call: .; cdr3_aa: CASRPSDSSNQPQHF; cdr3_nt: TGTGCCAGCAGGCCATCTGACAGTAGCAATCAGCCCCAGCATTTT
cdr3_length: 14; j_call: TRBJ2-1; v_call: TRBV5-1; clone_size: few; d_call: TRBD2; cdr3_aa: CANSSGPPGDEQFF; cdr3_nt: TGCGCCAACTCTAGCGGGCCCCCGGGGGATGAGCAGTTCTTC
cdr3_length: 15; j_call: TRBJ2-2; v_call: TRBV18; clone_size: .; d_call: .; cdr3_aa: CASSPVRGITGELFF; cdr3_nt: TGTGCCAGCTCACCCGTCAGGGGCATCACCGGGGAGCTGTTTTTT
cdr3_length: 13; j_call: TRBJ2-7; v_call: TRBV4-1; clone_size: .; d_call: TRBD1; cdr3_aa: CASGQGSDYEQYF; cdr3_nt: TGCGCCAGCGGACAGGGGTCGGACTACGAGCAGTACTTC
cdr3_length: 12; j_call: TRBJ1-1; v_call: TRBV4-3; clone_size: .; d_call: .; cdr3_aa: CASSQAGTEAFF; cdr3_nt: TGCGCCAGCAGCCAGGCTGGGACAGAAGCTTTCTTT
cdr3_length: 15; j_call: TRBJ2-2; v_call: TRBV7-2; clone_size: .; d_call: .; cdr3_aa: CASSPTTDTRRELFF; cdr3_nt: TGTGCCAGCAGCCCGACGACAGACACACGAAGGGAGCTGTTTTTT
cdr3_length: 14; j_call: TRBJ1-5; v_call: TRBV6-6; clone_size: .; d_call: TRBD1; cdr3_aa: CASSYSGQNQPQHF; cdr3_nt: TGTGCCAGCAGTTACTCGGGACAGAATCAGCCCCAGCATTTT
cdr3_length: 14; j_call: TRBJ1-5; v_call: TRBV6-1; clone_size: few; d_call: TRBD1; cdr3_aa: CASNGQGGNQPQHF; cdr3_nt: TGTGCCAGCAACGGACAGGGCGGCAATCAGCCCCAGCATTTT
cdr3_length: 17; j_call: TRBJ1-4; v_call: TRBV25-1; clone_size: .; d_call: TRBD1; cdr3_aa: CASTAGSPGGENEKLFF; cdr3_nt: TGTGCCAGCACCGCAGGGAGCCCAGGGGGAGAAAATGAAAAACTGTTTTTT
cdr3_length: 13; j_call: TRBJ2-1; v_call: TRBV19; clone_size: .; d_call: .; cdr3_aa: CASSWDSNNEQFF; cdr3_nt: TGTGCCAGTAGTTGGGACTCAAACAATGAGCAGTTCTTC
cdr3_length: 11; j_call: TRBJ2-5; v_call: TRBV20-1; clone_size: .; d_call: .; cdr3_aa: CSAKSKETQYF; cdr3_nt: TGCAGTGCAAAATCTAAAGAGACCCAGTACTTC
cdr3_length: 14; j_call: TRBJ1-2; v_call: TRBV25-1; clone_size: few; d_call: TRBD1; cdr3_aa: CASSEFTGAYGYTF; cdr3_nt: TGTGCCAGCAGTGAATTTACAGGGGCCTATGGCTACACCTTC
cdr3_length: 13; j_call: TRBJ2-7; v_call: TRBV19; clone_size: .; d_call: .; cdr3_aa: CASRAAGTYEQYF; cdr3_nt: TGTGCCAGTAGAGCAGCAGGGACCTACGAGCAGTACTTC
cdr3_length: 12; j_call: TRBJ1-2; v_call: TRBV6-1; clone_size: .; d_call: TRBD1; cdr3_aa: CASSQGAYGYTF; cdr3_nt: TGTGCCAGCAGTCAGGGGGCTTATGGCTACACCTTC
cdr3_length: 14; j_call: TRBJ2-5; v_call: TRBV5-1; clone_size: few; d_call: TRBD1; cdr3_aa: CASSPRDSQETQYF; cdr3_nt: TGCGCCAGCAGCCCACGGGACAGTCAAGAGACCCAGTACTTC
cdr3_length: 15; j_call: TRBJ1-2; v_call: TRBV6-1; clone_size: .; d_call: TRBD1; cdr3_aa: CASSEGDRGFYGYTF; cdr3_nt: TGTGCCAGCAGTGAAGGGGACAGGGGTTTCTATGGCTACACCTTC